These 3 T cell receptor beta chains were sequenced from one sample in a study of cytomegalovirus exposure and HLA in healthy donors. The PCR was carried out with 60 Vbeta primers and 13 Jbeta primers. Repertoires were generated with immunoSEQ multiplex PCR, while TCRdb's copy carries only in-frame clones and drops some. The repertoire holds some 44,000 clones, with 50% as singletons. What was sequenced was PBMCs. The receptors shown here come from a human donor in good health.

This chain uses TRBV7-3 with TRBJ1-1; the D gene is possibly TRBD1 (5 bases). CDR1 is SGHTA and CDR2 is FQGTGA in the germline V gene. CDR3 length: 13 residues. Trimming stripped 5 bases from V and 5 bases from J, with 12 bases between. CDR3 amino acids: CASSPRTKTEAFF. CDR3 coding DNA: TGTGCCAGCAGCCCCCGGACAAAGACTGAAGCTTTCTTT.

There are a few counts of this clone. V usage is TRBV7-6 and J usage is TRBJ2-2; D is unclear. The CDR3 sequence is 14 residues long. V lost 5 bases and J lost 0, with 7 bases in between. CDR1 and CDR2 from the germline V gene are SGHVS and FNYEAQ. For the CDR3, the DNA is TGTGCCAGCAGCCCCTCCGCGAACACCGGGGAGCTGTTTTTT. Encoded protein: CASSPSANTGELFF.

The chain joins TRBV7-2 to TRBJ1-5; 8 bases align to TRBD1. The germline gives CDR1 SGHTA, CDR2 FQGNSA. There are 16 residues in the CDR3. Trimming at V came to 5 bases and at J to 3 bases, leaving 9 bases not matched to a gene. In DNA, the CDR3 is TGTGCCAGCAGCAGCCCGGGACAGGCTTACAATCAGCCCCAGCATTTT. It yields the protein CASSSPGQAYNQPQHF. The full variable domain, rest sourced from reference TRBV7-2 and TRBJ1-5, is GAGVSQSPSNKVTEKGKDVELRCDPISGHTALYWYRQSLGQGLEFLIYFQGNSAPDKSGLPSDRFSAERTGGSVSTLTIQRTQQEDSAVYLCASSSPGQAYNQPQHFGDGTRLSIL.